This TCR beta chain comes out of a study of blood T cell repertoires in COVID-19 (dated by TCRdb to between 2020 and 2021). Some background on the complete study: Samples covering the acute and convalescent phases of COVID-19 were provided by collaborators in the United States, Italy and Spain. The prospective study material was composed of cDNA or gDNA derived from T cells, B-cell-depleted T cells, or PBMCs. The dataset comprised deeply sampled blood TCRbeta repertoires from subjects exposed to, actively infected with, or recovered from COVID-19. The repertoires were released in a freely available public database meant as a resource for research on the immune response to SARS-CoV-2. Samples were obtained from the ongoing ImmuneRACE study (first 160 participants) and from 1,254 subjects provided by 6 global collaborators. A de-identified subject ID, COVID-19 status, age in years and sex were almost always included in the sample metadata. HLA class I and class II types, where available, came from metadata supplied by the sample provider rather than from assay-based typing.

TCRbeta CDR3 regions were amplified from genomic DNA by means of the immunoSEQ Assay, a bias-controlled multiplex PCR. Regarding the original processing steps: Nucleated cell counts per sample were estimated from amplification of reference gene primers within the assay. Sequence reads were collapsed and filtered to measure the absolute abundance of every unique TCRbeta CDR3 rearrangement. For each sample, productive Simpson clonality was calculated by taking the square root of Simpson's diversity index across productive rearrangements. This immuneACCESS table, as held by TCRdb, lists in-frame sequences with V and J called but not all clones. Of the missing ones, under half trace to an unresolved V gene in checked studies; the others have no known cause. Clone size and the V and J calls come from that table; the DNA yielded D and trimming. This sample holds 300,000 to 400,000 clones; roughly 85% were observed only once. The top ten clones comprise more than 6% of the sample.

Each collaborating institution followed its own protocols to collect whole blood in K2EDTA tubes. For TCRbeta analysis, collaborators shipped samples in one of three forms: frozen whole blood, isolated PBMCs, or DNA extracted from either of those sample types. Results and caveats for the whole study, not just this receptor: How much clinical and demographic metadata was included differed by source and by participant, and the metadata was provided uncurated.

V trim: 3 bases; J trim: 13 bases; unmatched bases: 9. CDR3 length: 15 amino acids, cysteine to phenylalanine. The read is trimmed to its CDR3 DNA, 45 bases read in frame from base 1. CDR1 and CDR2 were assigned from the germline V gene (reference sequence) as SGHAT and FQDESV. Comments on this clone: Its antigen is currently not known. No much larger clonotype is one base removed from it; base qualities were not supplied.

This TCR was recovered from a human donor in a cohort sampled during active COVID-19. The source material was peripheral blood. The chain links TRBV11-1 with TRBJ2-1; 13 of the junction bases match TRBD2. CDR3 protein: CASSFATSGGAHQFF. The nucleotides are TGTGCCAGCAGCTTTGCCACTAGCGGGGGGGCCCACCAGTTCTTC.